Presented here are 29 T cell receptor beta chains from one specimen sequenced in a study of CD8+CD57+ T cells in acquired aplastic anemia. TCR beta VDJ combinations and CDR3 sequences were profiled from genomic DNA. TCRdb used MiXCR to reprocess the reads, holding one entry per CDR3 protein. The sample records approximately 32,000 distinct CDR3 sequences, around 82% being singletons. Sequenced material: sorted CD4+, CD8+, or CD8+CD57+ T cells (not recorded which) from PBMCs. The origin of the receptors is a human donor in good health, serving as a control.

The chain couples TRBV7-8 to TRBJ2-7; D is unclear. Trimming removed 2 bases at V and 0 bases at J, with 5 bases between. The V gene's germline CDR1 is SGHVS and CDR2 FQNEAQ. This CDR3 is built from 13 residues. CDR3: CASSLFDSYEQYF. The DNA of the CDR3 is TGTGCCAGCAGCTTATTTGACTCCTACGAGCAGTACTTC.

The count of this clonotype is one. The rearrangement uses TRBV20-1 and TRBJ2-7; 8 nucleotides match TRBD1. CDR1 is DFQATT, CDR2 SNEGSKA, per germline (reference sequence). The CDR3 covers 14 residues. The J segment lost 1 base and the V segment lost 3 bases, leaving 5 bases of the junction unmatched. The CDR3 coding sequence is TGCAGTGCTAGTTTCAACAGGGGGTCCTACGAGCAGTACTTC. Translation gives CSASFNRGSYEQYF.

The chain has TRBV20-1 and TRBJ2-7, with D possibly TRBD2 on 5 matching bases. The CDR3 covers 13 residues. The germline CDR1 and CDR2 sequences are DFQATT and SNEGSKA (reference sequence). V dropped 7 bases and J dropped 2 bases, with 15 bases sitting between them. The CDR3 coding sequence is TGCAGTGTGGGCGGGCAAATCCCCTACGAGCAGTACTTC. Residues: CSVGGQIPYEQYF.

The rearrangement links TRBV24-1 to TRBJ2-7; D gene unclear. This CDR3 has 9 amino acids. The V end was cut by 4 bases, the J end by 8 bases, with 2 bases between. CDR1 is KGHDR and CDR2 is SFDVKD in the germline V gene. The chain's CDR3 is CATSDQQYF. DNA for the CDR3: TGTGCCACCAGTGACCAGCAGTACTTC.

V is TRBV15 and J is TRBJ2-3; either TRBD1 or TRBD2 may fit D (6 bases each). Germline V gives CDR1 LNHNV, CDR2 YYDKDF (reference sequence). The CDR3 runs to 16 residues. Trimming left V 0 bases short and J 0 bases short, with 10 bases between. The CDR3 region has the DNA TGTGCCACCAGCAGAGAGGGGGCGGGAAGCACAGATACGCAGTATTTT. Translated: CATSREGAGSTDTQYF.

The chain carries TRBV25-1 and TRBJ2-5, with 9 positions matching TRBD1. CDR1 and CDR2 (germline): MGHDK, SYGVNS. CDR3 size: 17 residues. The V segment lost 1 base and the J segment 4 bases; nucleotides outside the gene matches: 10. CDR3 sequence: CASSELGTGQISETQYF. Here the CDR3 DNA reads TGTGCCAGCAGTGAATTGGGGACAGGGCAGATATCAGAGACCCAGTACTTC.

The count of this clonotype is one. This CDR3 is CAISESGRLSGANVLTF. The DNA of the CDR3 is TGTGCCATCAGTGAATCCGGGAGGCTATCTGGGGCCAACGTCCTGACTTTC. The gene calls are TRBV10-3 and TRBJ2-6, with 7 nucleotides matching TRBD2. The CDR3 has 17 amino acids. Germline CDR1 is ENHRY and CDR2 is SYGVKD. V shed 3 bases and J 1 base; nucleotides not matched to a gene: 6.

In its sample, this clonotype was seen once. CDR3 nucleotide sequence: TGTGCCAGCAGCTCGCCGGGACAGTCTCCGAACACTGAAGCTTTCTTT. It is translated as CASSSPGQSPNTEAFF. The chain couples TRBV11-1 to TRBJ1-1, with 7 bases matching TRBD1. CDR3 length: 16 amino acids. The germline CDR1 and CDR2 sequences are SGHAT and FQDESV (reference sequence). V shed 4 bases, J shed 1 base, and the junction held 9 bases outside the gene matches.

V is TRBV12-3 or TRBV12-4 and J is TRBJ1-4; 8 bases fit TRBD1. The ends lost 6 bases at V and 1 base at J; junction bases unmatched: 4. The CDR3 runs 15 residues. CDR3 sequence: CASSLDRGTNEKLFF. In DNA, the CDR3 is TGTGCCAGCAGCCTCGACAGGGGAACTAATGAAAAACTGTTTTTT.

This clonotype was counted a single time. This chain links TRBV10-3 with TRBJ1-4, with D tentatively TRBD1 (5 bases). V lost 6 bases, J lost 5 bases, and 16 bases lay in between. CDR1 ENHRY and CDR2 SYGVKD come from the germline V gene. This CDR3 has 15 residues. The CDR3 nucleotides are TGTGCCATCAGGGGGGACGGGACCTTAAATGAAAAACTGTTTTTT. This encodes CAIRGDGTLNEKLFF.

The rearrangement uses TRBV6-4 and TRBJ2-6; TRBD1 is a possible D gene (5 bases). This CDR3 has 14 amino acids. From germline, CDR1 is MRHNA and CDR2 SNTAGT. V lost 3 bases and J lost 2, with 5 bases in between. The CDR3 bases are TGTGCCAGCAGTGAAGGGGCTGGGGCCAACGTCCTGACTTTC. Translating it yields CASSEGAGANVLTF.

The CDR3 nucleotides are TGTGCCAGCAGGTCCGAGGGGGTGACGGATGAAAAACTGTTTTTT. It encodes CASRSEGVTDEKLFF. This chain links TRBV2 with TRBJ1-4; D is perhaps TRBD1 (6 bases). The CDR3 is made up of 15 amino acids. The V gene lost 6 bases and the J gene lost 6 bases, with 17 bases spanning the gap. Per the germline V gene, CDR1 is SNHLY and CDR2 is FYNNEI.

CDR3 protein: CASSSRTSGGMYEQYF. CDR3 nucleotides: TGTGCCAGCAGCTCCCGGACTAGCGGGGGTATGTACGAGCAGTACTTC. The chain has TRBV11-2 and TRBJ2-7, with TRBD2 identical over 13 bases. The CDR3 contains 16 residues. V shed 4 bases and J 4 bases; nucleotides not matched to a gene: 7. The germline gives CDR1 SGHAT, CDR2 FQNNGV.

The chain employs TRBV15 and TRBJ2-3; the match to TRBD2 covers 7 bases. This CDR3 region has 14 residues. Germline assignment: CDR1 LNHNV and CDR2 YYDKDF (reference sequence). V lost 3 bases and J lost 4; bases outside the gene matches: 4. In DNA form, the CDR3 reads TGTGCCACCAGCAGGGGCGGGAGATCAGATACGCAGTATTTT. It encodes CATSRGGRSDTQYF.

The chain carries TRBV7-9 and TRBJ2-7; TRBD1 matches 9 bases. The trim removed 6 bases at V and 2 bases at J, leaving 5 bases unmatched. The CDR3 has 14 residues. Per the germline V gene, CDR1 is SEHNR and CDR2 is FQNEAQ (reference sequence). The CDR3 coding sequence is TGTGCCAGCAGTGGACAGGGGCCCGCCTACGAGCAGTACTTC. As protein: CASSGQGPAYEQYF.

This clonotype was observed once. The rearrangement uses TRBV10-3 and TRBJ1-1, with TRBD1 as a possible D gene (5 bases). Trimming left V 4 bases short and J 3 bases short, with 6 bases between. The germline V gene encodes CDR1 ENHRY and CDR2 SYGVKD. The CDR3 spans 12 residues. CDR3 sequence (DNA): TGTGCCATCAGTGGACAGTACACTGAAGCTTTCTTT. Encoded protein: CAISGQYTEAFF.

V and J are TRBV7-9 and TRBJ2-7, with a tentative D call TRBD1 (5 bases). The CDR3 loop spans 15 amino acids. Germline V gene data show CDR1 as SEHNR and CDR2 as FQNEAQ (reference sequence). V was trimmed by 2 bases and J by 2 bases, leaving 13 bases between them. The CDR3: CASSLWAGSTYEQYF. CDR3 bases: TGTGCCAGCAGCTTATGGGCAGGGTCCACCTACGAGCAGTACTTC.

The CDR3, as DNA: TGTGCCAGTAGTAGACTAGTTCTCAATGAGCAGTTCTTC. Encoded protein: CASSRLVLNEQFF. The chain is built from TRBV19 and TRBJ2-1; D perhaps matches TRBD2 (6 bases). In germline, CDR1 is LNHDA, CDR2 SQIVND (reference sequence). V lost 4 bases and J lost 6, with 10 bases in between. This CDR3 has 13 amino acids.

With respect to this clonotype: In this CDR3 the conserved last residue, phenylalanine or tryptophan, is missing, so a read error is likely. The chain has TRBV10-3 and TRBJ1-3; D is perhaps TRBD1 (6 bases). CDR1 is ENHRY, CDR2 SYGVKD, per germline. V lost 6 bases to trimming and J lost 4 bases, with 10 bases between them. CDR3 length: 13 residues. CDR3 coding DNA: TGTGCCATCAGCCCGGACAGCGGAAACACCATATATTTG. Its translation: CAISPDSGNTIYL.

The table lists this clonotype with a count of one. This chain joins TRBV15 and TRBJ2-1; D may be TRBD2 (5 bases). The V end lost 5 bases, the J end lost 0 bases, and 17 bases lay between the germline ends. The CDR3 spans 17 residues. Germline V CDR1 and CDR2: LNHNV, YYDKDF (reference sequence). The CDR3 protein is CATSGVGTGSSYNEQFF. Here the CDR3 DNA reads TGTGCCACCAGCGGGGTGGGAACGGGAAGCTCCTACAATGAGCAGTTCTTC.

The J gene is TRBJ2-3, the V gene TRBV12-3 or TRBV12-4; no definite D call. V lost 6 bases and J lost 4, with 14 bases in between. The CDR3 sequence is 14 residues long. The CDR3 coding sequence is TGTGCCAGCAGCCCAGTACTTCCGGCAGATACGCAGTATTTT. Protein product: CASSPVLPADTQYF.

The chain uses TRBV20-1 and TRBJ2-5, with 12 bases matching TRBD2. J lost 3 bases, V lost 5 bases, and 4 bases had no gene match. The CDR3 is 14 amino acids. Germline CDR1 and CDR2: DFQATT and SNEGSKA (reference sequence). The DNA of the CDR3 is TGCAGTGCTGGGAGGACTAGCGGGGAAGAGACCCAGTACTTC. Amino acids: CSAGRTSGEETQYF.

Within the sample, this clonotype is medium-sized. J is TRBJ2-7 and V is TRBV12-3 or TRBV12-4, with 9 bases lining up with TRBD1. The CDR3 is made up of 15 amino acids. The V and J ends lost 3 bases and 2 bases, in that order; junction bases with no gene match: 5. CDR3 loop: CASSFLGQGPYEQYF. CDR3 in DNA: TGTGCCAGCAGTTTTTTGGGACAGGGTCCCTACGAGCAGTACTTC.

The genes are TRBV12-3 or TRBV12-4 and TRBJ2-2; possibly TRBD1 or TRBD2 for D (5 bases each). The CDR3 has 13 amino acids. Deletions cut 8 bases from V and 7 bases from J, with 14 bases between. The CDR3 sequence is CASAPGDHGELFF. CDR3 nucleotide sequence: TGTGCCAGCGCACCTGGGGACCACGGGGAGCTGTTTTTT.

The genes are TRBV10-3 and TRBJ2-1; TRBD1 might be the D (6 bases). Trimming pared 9 bases from V and 9 bases from J, leaving 18 bases between. The CDR3 runs to 13 residues. The germline V gene has CDR1 ENHRY and CDR2 SYGVKD. CDR3 nucleotides: TGTGCCATACCGGGACAAAGCTCGGGTGAGCAGTTCTTC. It specifies CAIPGQSSGEQFF.

This chain connects TRBV7-3 to TRBJ2-5; D unclear. Germline loops: CDR1 SGHTA, CDR2 FQGTGA. The CDR3 has 13 residues. The V and J ends lost 5 bases and 0 bases respectively, with 7 bases between them. CDR3: CASSPDNQETQYF. The DNA for the CDR3 is TGTGCCAGCAGCCCGGATAACCAAGAGACCCAGTACTTC.

This clonotype has just a few counts. J is TRBJ1-4 and V is TRBV25-1; the match to TRBD1 covers 12 bases. The J segment lost 5 bases and the V segment lost 4 bases, leaving 8 bases of the junction unmatched. The CDR3 sequence is 17 residues long. Per the germline V gene, CDR1 is MGHDK and CDR2 is SYGVNS. The CDR3 DNA is TGTGCCAGCAGTGCCTCCGGGACAGGGGGCCTGAATGAAAAACTGTTTTTT. Translation gives CASSASGTGGLNEKLFF.

The DNA for the CDR3 is TGTGCCACCAGCAGCCCAGACGGGGACACCATATATTTT. Translation gives CATSSPDGDTIYF. This chain connects TRBV15 to TRBJ1-3, with D unclear. V lost 3 bases to trimming and J lost 8 bases, with 11 bases between them. The CDR3 sequence is 13 residues long. Looked up from germline, CDR1 is LNHNV and CDR2 is YYDKDF (reference sequence).

V is TRBV5-1 and J is TRBJ2-3; a possible D gene is TRBD1 (6 bases). CDR1 is SGHRS and CDR2 is YFSETQ in the germline V gene. V was pared by 4 bases and J by 2 bases, with 11 bases between. This CDR3 has 14 residues. CDR3 sequence reads: CASSKDSFTDTQYF. The CDR3 region has the DNA TGCGCCAGCAGCAAGGACAGTTTCACAGATACGCAGTATTTT.